Below are 18 T cell receptor beta chains sequenced from a single sample in a study of blood T cell repertoires in COVID-19. TCRdb keeps only in-frame clones here, not all; method: immunoSEQ multiplex PCR. The table shows under 250,000 clones, with over 70% occurring only once. Input material: peripheral blood. These TCRs come from a woman in her forties or fifties with acute or convalescent COVID-19.

This rearrangement joins TRBV9 to TRBJ2-1, with TRBD2 matching over 11 bases. V gave up 2 bases and J gave up 9 bases; unmatched junction bases: 4. Germline CDR1 and CDR2: SGDLS and YYNGEE. The CDR3 has 14 amino acids. The CDR3, as DNA: TGTGCCAGCAGCGTTAGCGGGAGGGGAAGTGAGCAGTTCTTC. It encodes CASSVSGRGSEQFF.

The chain couples TRBV28 to TRBJ2-1; 14 bases are a match to TRBD2. Trimming took 6 bases from V and 9 from J; bases not matched to a gene: 7. Germline V gives CDR1 MDHEN, CDR2 SYDVKM. The CDR3 sequence is 15 residues long. Written as DNA, the CDR3 is TGTGCCAGCAGACTCGGGACTAGCGGGAGAGGTGAGCAGTTCTTC. Amino acids: CASRLGTSGRGEQFF.

V usage is TRBV7-8 and J usage is TRBJ1-1, with D perhaps matching TRBD1 (5 bases). Per the germline V gene, CDR1 is SGHVS and CDR2 is FQNEAQ. Trimming cost V 5 bases and J 1 base, with 8 bases left between them. The length of the CDR3 is 13 residues. The CDR3 coding sequence is TGTGCCAGCAGCCTGGGGCGGAACACTGAAGCTTTCTTT. This codes for CASSLGRNTEAFF.

This clone was seen more than once but under ten times. V gene TRBV2 combines with J gene TRBJ1-5; the D gene is possibly TRBD1 (6 bases). The CDR3 is 15 amino acids. V gave up 6 bases and J gave up 3 bases, with 15 bases separating them. Germline V gene sequence: CDR1 SNHLY, CDR2 FYNNEI. CDR3 DNA sequence: TGTGCCAGCAGACAATACCGGGACAACAATCAGCCCCAGCATTTT. Its protein is CASRQYRDNNQPQHF.

Notes on this clone: Other DNA variants within this sample encode the same CDR3. CDR3 bases: TGTGCCAGCAGTGAAGGACGGCGGGGAGGGGAGACCCAGTACTTC. Amino acids: CASSEGRRGGETQYF. The chain is built from TRBV6-1 and TRBJ2-5; 7 nucleotides agree with TRBD2. V lost 1 base to trimming and J lost 5 bases; unmatched junction nucleotides: 7. CDR3 size: 15 residues. The germline V gene encodes CDR1 MNHNS and CDR2 SASEGT.

This chain joins TRBV18 and TRBJ1-2; 8 bases line up with TRBD1. V lost 2 bases to trimming and J lost 2 bases; unmatched junction nucleotides: 4. This CDR3 has 15 residues. The germline V gene encodes CDR1 KGHSH and CDR2 LQKENI. For the CDR3, the DNA is TGTGCCAGCTCACCAGACAGGGGAACCAACTATGGCTACACCTTC. Its translation: CASSPDRGTNYGYTF.

This clone was observed once. The V call is TRBV12-3 or TRBV12-4, the J call TRBJ1-2; no firm D call. CDR3 length: 12 residues. Trimming took 5 bases from V and 3 from J, leaving 7 bases between them. This chain's CDR3 is CASSGHHYGYTF. The CDR3 DNA follows: TGTGCCAGCAGTGGCCACCACTATGGCTACACCTTC.

The rearrangement uses TRBV12-5 and TRBJ2-1; 8 nucleotides agree with TRBD1. This CDR3 region has 17 residues. J gave up 6 bases and V 0 bases, and 10 bases lay outside the gene matches. Germline values: CDR1 LGHNT, CDR2 FRNRAP. The CDR3 region is CASGLVLGTGRPNEQFF. The CDR3 nucleotides are TGTGCTAGTGGTTTGGTACTTGGGACAGGCCGACCCAATGAGCAGTTCTTC.

The chain carries TRBV2 and TRBJ1-2, with 7 bases matching TRBD1. CDR3 length equals 13 residues. V lost 6 bases, J lost 7 bases, and 8 bases stayed unmatched. CDR1 SNHLY and CDR2 FYNNEI come from the germline V gene. CDR3 amino acids: CASSGDRTIGYTF. The CDR3 DNA is TGTGCCAGCAGCGGGGACAGAACTATTGGCTACACCTTC.

This sequence joins TRBV5-1 and TRBJ2-5, with D maybe TRBD2 (8 bases). This CDR3 has 16 residues. V was shortened by 4 bases and J by 5 bases, with 21 bases between the two germline ends. The germline V gene encodes CDR1 SGHRS and CDR2 YFSETQ. CDR3 region: CASSQDGRARGETQYF. The DNA of the CDR3 is TGCGCCAGCAGCCAAGACGGGAGGGCCAGGGGGGAGACCCAGTACTTC.

The V call is TRBV19, the J call TRBJ2-6, with D perhaps matching TRBD2 (6 bases). This CDR3 has 15 amino acids. The V and J ends lost 4 bases and 1 base respectively, with 8 bases between them. Germline values: CDR1 LNHDA, CDR2 SQIVND (reference sequence). The CDR3 region has the DNA TGTGCCAGTAGTACTGGGAGGTCTGGGGCCAACGTCCTGACTTTC. Its translation is CASSTGRSGANVLTF. The full variable domain, with the rest looked up from reference TRBV19 and TRBJ2-6, is DGGITQSPKYLFRKEGQNVTLSCEQNLNHDAMYWYRQDPGQGLRLIYYSQIVNDFQKGDIAEGYSVSREKKESFPLTVTSAQKNPTAFYLCASSTGRSGANVLTFGAGSRLTVL.

This chain connects TRBV18 to TRBJ2-7; 7 bases align to TRBD2. This CDR3 comprises 15 residues. The germline CDR1 and CDR2 sequences are KGHSH and LQKENI. V trimming: 6 bases; J trimming: 7 bases; junction bases outside the gene matches: 15. CDR3: CASSPSGGSPGEQYF. The CDR3 DNA is TGTGCCAGCTCCCCTTCGGGCGGGAGCCCGGGGGAGCAGTACTTC.

The chain carries TRBV28 and TRBJ1-5, with unresolved D. This CDR3 spans 13 amino acids. Germline V gives CDR1 MDHEN, CDR2 SYDVKM. The V and J ends lost 6 bases and 6 bases respectively, with 12 bases between them. CDR3 residues: CASSRGEGQPQHF. The CDR3 DNA is TGTGCCAGCAGCCGGGGTGAAGGTCAGCCCCAGCATTTT.

The chain carries TRBV6-5 and TRBJ1-2, with D possibly being TRBD1 (6 bases). The CDR3 is 13 residues long. CDR1 MNHEY and CDR2 SVGAGI come from the germline V gene. The ends were cut back, 6 bases at V and 8 bases at J, with 16 bases in the middle. Here the CDR3 reads CASSLRGGWGYTF. CDR3 coding DNA: TGTGCCAGCAGCCTGAGGGGGGGCTGGGGCTACACCTTC.

This chain joins TRBV27 and TRBJ1-6, with a tentative D call TRBD1 (5 bases). V was pared by 1 base and J by 8 bases, with 12 bases between. This CDR3 spans 15 amino acids. Germline CDR1 is MNHEY and CDR2 is SMNVEV (reference sequence). CDR3 residues: CASSLLTRGYSPLHF. The CDR3 region has the DNA TGTGCCAGCAGTTTATTGACAAGGGGATATTCACCCCTCCACTTT.

This clone appeared a single time. V and J are TRBV10-3 and TRBJ2-5, with TRBD1 matching over 10 bases. The ends lost 3 bases at V and 3 bases at J; junction bases unmatched: 1. This CDR3 comprises 14 residues. Germline-derived CDR1 and CDR2 are ENHRY and SYGVKD. CDR3 DNA sequence: TGTGCCATCAGTGACGGGACAGGGGAAGAGACCCAGTACTTC. Translation gives CAISDGTGEETQYF.

In nucleotides, the CDR3 is TGCGCCAGCAGCTTTGGCGGATACAATGAGCAGTTCTTC. Its protein is CASSFGGYNEQFF. The rearrangement joins TRBV5-1 to TRBJ2-1; D not resolved. Germline CDR1 and CDR2: SGHRS and YFSETQ. This CDR3 spans 13 amino acids. V lost 2 bases and J 4 bases, leaving 7 bases between the germline ends.

This sequence joins TRBV5-1 and TRBJ1-4; D gene uncertain. In germline, CDR1 is SGHRS, CDR2 YFSETQ. Trimming pared 0 bases from V and 6 bases from J, leaving 12 bases between. The CDR3 sequence is 15 residues long. Here the CDR3 DNA reads TGCGCCAGCAGCTTGGGACTACCTACCGATGAAAAACTGTTTTTT. Amino acid sequence: CASSLGLPTDEKLFF.